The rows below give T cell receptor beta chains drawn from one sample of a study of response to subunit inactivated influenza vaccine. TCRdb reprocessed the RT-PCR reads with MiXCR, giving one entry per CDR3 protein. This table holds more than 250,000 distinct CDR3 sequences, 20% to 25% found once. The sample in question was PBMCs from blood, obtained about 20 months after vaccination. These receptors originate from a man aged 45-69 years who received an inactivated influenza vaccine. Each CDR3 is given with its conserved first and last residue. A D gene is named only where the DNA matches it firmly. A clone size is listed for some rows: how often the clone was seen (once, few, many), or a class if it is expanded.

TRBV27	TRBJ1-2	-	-	CASSLSGIPNYGYTF	TGTGCCAGCAGTTTGTCGGGCATCCCTAACTATGGCTACACCTTC
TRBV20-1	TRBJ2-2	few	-	CSASDGGTYTGELFF	TGCAGTGCTAGCGACGGCGGGACTTACACCGGGGAGCTGTTTTTT
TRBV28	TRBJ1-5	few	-	CASSLRPQPQHF	TGTGCCAGCAGTTTAAGGCCTCAGCCCCAGCATTTT
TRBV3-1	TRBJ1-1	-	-	CASSQGVGEAFF	TGTGCCAGCAGCCAAGGTGTAGGTGAAGCTTTCTTT
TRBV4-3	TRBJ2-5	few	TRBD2	CASSQASGTSEKETQYF	TGCGCCAGCAGCCAAGCGAGTGGGACTAGCGAAAAAGAGACCCAGTACTTC
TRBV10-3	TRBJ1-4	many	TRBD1	CAIRAGQTNEKLFF	TGTGCCATCAGAGCGGGACAGACTAATGAAAAACTGTTTTTT
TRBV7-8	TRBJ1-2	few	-	CASSLAYSGVGHGYTF	TGTGCCAGCAGCTTAGCGTATTCTGGGGTCGGCCATGGCTACACCTTC
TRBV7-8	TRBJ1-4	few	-	CASSLRVPNLNEKLFF	TGTGCCAGCAGCTTAAGGGTCCCGAACCTTAATGAAAAACTGTTTTTT
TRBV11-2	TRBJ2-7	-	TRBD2	CASSPGLAGGPLTREQYF	TGTGCCAGCAGCCCCGGACTAGCGGGAGGGCCCCTAACGAGGGAGCAGTACTTC
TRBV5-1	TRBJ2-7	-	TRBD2	CASSYLAGAYEQYF	TGCGCCAGCAGCTACCTAGCGGGTGCCTACGAGCAGTACTTC
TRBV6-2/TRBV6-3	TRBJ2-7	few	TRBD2	CASSYPTWTSGKSLTYEQYF	TGTGCCAGCAGTTACCCCACATGGACTAGCGGGAAGTCATTGACCTACGAGCAGTACTTC
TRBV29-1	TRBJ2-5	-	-	CSVKGAGQETQYF	TGCAGCGTCAAGGGTGCCGGACAAGAGACCCAGTACTTC
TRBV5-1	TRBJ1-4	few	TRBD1	CASSLPTGGPNEKLFF	TGCGCCAGCAGCTTGCCTACAGGGGGACCTAATGAAAAACTGTTTTTT
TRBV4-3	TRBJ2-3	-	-	CASSQDARADTQYF	TGCGCCAGCAGCCAAGATGCACGGGCAGATACGCAGTATTTT
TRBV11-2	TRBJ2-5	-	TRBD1	CASSDGQGVIRETQYF	TGTGCCAGCAGCGACGGACAGGGGGTAATCCGGGAGACCCAGTACTTC
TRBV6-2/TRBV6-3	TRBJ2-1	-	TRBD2	CASTRAGGSSYNEQFF	TGTGCCAGCACCAGAGCGGGCGGGAGCTCCTACAATGAGCAGTTCTTC
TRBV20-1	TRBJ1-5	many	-	CSARAGHSNQPQHF	TGCAGTGCTAGAGCCGGACATAGCAATCAGCCCCAGCATTTT
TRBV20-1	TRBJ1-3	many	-	CSARIPPSRNTIYF	TGCAGTGCTAGAATTCCACCCTCCCGAAACACCATATATTTT
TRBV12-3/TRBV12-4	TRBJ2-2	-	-	CASSLAPAGELFF	TGTGCCAGCAGTTTAGCGCCGGCCGGGGAGCTGTTTTTT
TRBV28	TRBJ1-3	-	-	CASSDKDKIGNTIYF	TGTGCCAGCAGCGATAAAGACAAGATAGGAAACACCATATATTTT
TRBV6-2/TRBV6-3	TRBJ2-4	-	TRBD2	CASSDQRGPLAKNIQYF	TGTGCCAGCAGTGACCAGCGGGGGCCACTAGCCAAAAACATTCAGTACTTC
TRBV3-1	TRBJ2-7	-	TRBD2	CASSQGGASGVNEQYF	TGTGCCAGCAGCCAAGGGGGGGCTAGCGGGGTAAACGAGCAGTACTTC
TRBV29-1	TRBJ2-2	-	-	CSVADFGGELFF	TGCAGCGTTGCGGACTTCGGCGGGGAGCTGTTTTTT
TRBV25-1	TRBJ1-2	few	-	CASSESGVYGYTF	TGTGCCAGCAGTGAATCAGGGGTCTATGGCTACACCTTC
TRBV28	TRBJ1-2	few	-	CASGKWGGRYYYGYTF	TGTGCCAGCGGCAAGTGGGGGGGCCGCTACTACTATGGCTACACCTTC
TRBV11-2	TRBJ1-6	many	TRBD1	CASSLTYRGLLNNSPLHF	TGTGCCAGCAGCTTAACCTACAGGGGGCTTTTAAATAATTCACCCCTCCACTTT
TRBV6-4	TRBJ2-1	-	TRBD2	CASSAGTSGGNEQFF	TGTGCCAGCAGCGCCGGGACTAGCGGGGGAAATGAGCAGTTCTTC
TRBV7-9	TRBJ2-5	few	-	CASSRITGEETQYF	TGTGCCAGCAGCCGTATTACGGGGGAGGAGACCCAGTACTTC
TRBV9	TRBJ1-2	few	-	CASSAGEGGSFYGYTF	TGTGCCAGCAGCGCCGGAGAGGGGGGCTCCTTCTATGGCTACACCTTC